The clone carrying this T cell receptor (beta chain) was recorded a few times. MiXCR, run by TCRdb on the 5' RACE reads, gives a single entry per CDR3 protein. The sample consists of 200,000 to 300,000 distinct CDR3 sequences, approximately 16% of them appearing once. The data originate from a study of T-cell memory formation after mild COVID-19. Germline CDR1 is MGHRA and CDR2 is YSYEKL. V was cut by 8 bases and J by 6 bases, with 22 bases left in between. The CDR3 spans 15 residues. The sequence was collected from a man in his late teens or twenties who had mild COVID-19 (a few samples of this study predate the infection). Cell type and time point are not known. This chain uses TRBV4-1 with TRBJ1-2; D is uncertain. Specimen: PBMCs or a T cell subset sorted from them (not recorded which). CDR3 loop: CASRSQRGPIDGYTF. Written as DNA, the CDR3 is TGCGCCAGCCGAAGCCAACGGGGTCCCATTGATGGCTACACCTTC.